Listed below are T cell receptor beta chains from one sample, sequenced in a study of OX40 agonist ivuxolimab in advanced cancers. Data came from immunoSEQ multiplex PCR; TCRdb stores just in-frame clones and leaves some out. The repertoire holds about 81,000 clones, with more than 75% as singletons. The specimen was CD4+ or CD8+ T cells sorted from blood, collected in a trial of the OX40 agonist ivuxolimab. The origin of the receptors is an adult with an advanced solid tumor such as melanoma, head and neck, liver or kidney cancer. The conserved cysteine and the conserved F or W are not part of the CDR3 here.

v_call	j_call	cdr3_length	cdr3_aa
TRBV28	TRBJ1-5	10	ASNQGFQPQH
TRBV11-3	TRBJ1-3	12	ASSLTGSGNTIY
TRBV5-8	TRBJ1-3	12	ASSLSWNRDTIY
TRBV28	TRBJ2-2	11	ASSFGGTGELF
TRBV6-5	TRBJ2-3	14	ASSSGGRGATDTQY
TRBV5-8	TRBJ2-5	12	AGSGGPGEETQY
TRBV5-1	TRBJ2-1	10	ASRAGTGTQF
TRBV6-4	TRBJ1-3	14	ASSDPDSYSGNTIY
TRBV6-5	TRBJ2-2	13	ASSTGTGLTGELF
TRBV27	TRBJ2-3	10	ASSRAADTQY
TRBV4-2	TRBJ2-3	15	ASSQRPGADRRHTQY
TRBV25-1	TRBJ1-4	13	ASSDTTGTGEKLF
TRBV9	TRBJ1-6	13	ASSVEGAHSSPLH
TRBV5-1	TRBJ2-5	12	ASSFEGGGETQY
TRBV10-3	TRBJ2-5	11	AISGGAGETQY
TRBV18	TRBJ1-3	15	ASSPDRGPYSGNTIY
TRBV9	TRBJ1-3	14	ASSPTTILSGNTIY
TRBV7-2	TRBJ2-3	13	ASSSRQLLTDTQY
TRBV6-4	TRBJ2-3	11	ASSVQGADTQY
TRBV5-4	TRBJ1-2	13	ASSLDPGQSRGYT
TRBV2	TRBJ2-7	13	ASSGDEAGIYEQY
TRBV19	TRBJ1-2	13	ASSIVVAANYGYT
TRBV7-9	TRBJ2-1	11	AGSLSSYNEQF
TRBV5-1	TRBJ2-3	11	ASSFGSYEQQY
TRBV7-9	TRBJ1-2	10	ASSAGTRGYT
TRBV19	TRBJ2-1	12	ASSYRGRYNEQF
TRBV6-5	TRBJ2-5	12	ASNPGTGTETQY
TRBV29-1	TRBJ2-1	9	STLSRDEQF
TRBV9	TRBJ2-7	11	ASSVRAGGEQY
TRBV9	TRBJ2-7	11	ASSVRPSYEQY
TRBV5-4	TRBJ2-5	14	ASSLTSGSIQETQY
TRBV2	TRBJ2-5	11	ASTGQVHETQY
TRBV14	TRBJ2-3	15	ASSQLASGAGTDTQY